The rows below give T cell receptor beta chains drawn from one sample of a study of blood T cell repertoires in COVID-19. Using immunoSEQ multiplex PCR, the repertoire was profiled, and TCRdb retains in-frame clones only, with some absent. The data show about 95,000 clones, roughly 76% seen once. Sequencing used peripheral blood. These receptors all stem from a man older than 75 with COVID-19, enrolled during active disease. Both conserved end residues are part of each CDR3. Each record gives: clone size, D gene, V gene, J gene, CDR3 protein, CDR3 DNA. D genes are given only for firm matches. Clone size is stated in some rows and not others, as once, few, many or a class when expanded.

>-|TRBD1|TRBV4-3|TRBJ2-7
CASSQRQGRQYF
TGCGCCAGCAGCCAGCGACAGGGAAGGCAGTACTTC
>-|-|TRBV5-5|TRBJ1-2
CASSSTSGGRDYGYTF
TGTGCCAGCAGCTCCACCTCCGGGGGGCGGGACTATGGCTACACCTTC
>-|-|TRBV11-2|TRBJ2-7
CASSRSQGSGYEQYF
TGTGCCAGCAGCCGCTCACAGGGCTCGGGCTACGAGCAGTACTTC
>once|-|TRBV19|TRBJ2-7
CASSIQGGTYEQYF
TGTGCCAGTAGTATACAGGGGGGAACCTACGAGCAGTACTTC
>few|-|TRBV6-6|TRBJ1-5
CASRQGGNQPQHF
TGTGCCAGCAGACAGGGTGGCAATCAGCCCCAGCATTTT
>few|TRBD1|TRBV7-2|TRBJ2-7
CASSLVGTGAYEQYF
TGTGCCAGCAGCTTAGTTGGGACAGGGGCCTACGAGCAGTACTTC
>-|-|TRBV7-9|TRBJ2-3
CASSPLGTDTQYF
TGTGCCAGCAGCCCCCTTGGCACAGATACGCAGTATTTT
>-|TRBD2|TRBV30|TRBJ2-5
CAWSPGLAQETQYF
TGTGCCTGGAGCCCGGGACTAGCCCAAGAGACCCAGTACTTC
>-|TRBD2|TRBV2|TRBJ2-2
CASSVRLAGPGELFF
TGTGCCAGCAGTGTTCGCCTAGCGGGTCCCGGGGAGCTGTTTTTT
>-|-|TRBV27|TRBJ1-2
CARFSPFYGYTF
TGTGCCAGATTCAGTCCGTTCTATGGCTACACCTTC
>-|-|TRBV28|TRBJ1-5
CASSSPLGRDYSNQPQHF
TGTGCCAGCAGTTCTCCCCTCGGGCGGGACTATAGCAATCAGCCCCAGCATTTT
>-|TRBD2|TRBV10-3|TRBJ2-2
CATLAGVNTGELFF
TGTGCCACCCTAGCGGGGGTGAACACCGGGGAGCTGTTTTTT
>-|-|TRBV4-2|TRBJ2-1
CASSPGLLSSYNEQFF
TGTGCCAGCAGCCCAGGACTATTGAGCTCCTACAATGAGCAGTTCTTC
>-|TRBD2|TRBV3-1/TRBV3-2|TRBJ2-7
CASSQLPSGGFSYEQYF
TGTGCCAGCAGCCAGCTTCCTAGCGGGGGCTTCTCCTACGAGCAGTACTTC
>-|TRBD2|TRBV3-1/TRBV3-2|TRBJ2-7
CASSQRLGTSGSFYF
TGTGCCAGCAGCCAACGACTGGGGACTAGCGGGAGTTTTTACTTC
>-|-|TRBV19|TRBJ2-5
CASRNSLAYETQYF
TGTGCCAGTAGAAATTCCCTAGCCTACGAGACCCAGTACTTC
>-|-|TRBV7-3|TRBJ1-2
CASSLISGGGYTF
TGTGCCAGCAGCTTAATTTCGGGGGGCGGCTACACCTTC